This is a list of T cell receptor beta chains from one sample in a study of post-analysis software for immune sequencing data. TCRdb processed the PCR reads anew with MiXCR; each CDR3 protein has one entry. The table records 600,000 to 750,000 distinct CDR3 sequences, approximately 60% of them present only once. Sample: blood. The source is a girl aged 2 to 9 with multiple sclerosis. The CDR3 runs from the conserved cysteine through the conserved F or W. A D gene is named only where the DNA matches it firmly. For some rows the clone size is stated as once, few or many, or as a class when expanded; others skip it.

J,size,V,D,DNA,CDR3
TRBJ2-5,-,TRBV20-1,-,TGCAGTGCTAGAGAAACAGGGCGGGAGACCCAGTACTTC,CSARETGRETQYF
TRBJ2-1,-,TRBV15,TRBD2,TGTGCCACCAGCAGAACTGTAGCGGGAGCCAATGAGCAGTTCTTC,CATSRTVAGANEQFF
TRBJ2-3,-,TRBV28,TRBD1,TGTGCCAGCAGTTTACGGCGCCAAATTCGGACAGGGTCTAGCACAGATACGCAGTATTTT,CASSLRRQIRTGSSTDTQYF
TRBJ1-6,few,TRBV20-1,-,TGCAGTGCTAGAGATAGGGGGGCTTGGGGTTCACCCCTCCACTTT,CSARDRGAWGSPLHF
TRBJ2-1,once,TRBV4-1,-,TGCGCCAGCAGCCAAAGCGGAGAACCCGATGAGCAGTTCTTC,CASSQSGEPDEQFF
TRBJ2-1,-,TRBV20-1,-,TGCAGTGCTAGAGCGGCGCAATCCTACAATGAGCAGTTCTTC,CSARAAQSYNEQFF
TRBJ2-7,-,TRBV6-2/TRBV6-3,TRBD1,TGTGCCAGCAATAATGGGGGTACAGGACAGGGGTCCTACGAGCAGTACTTC,CASNNGGTGQGSYEQYF
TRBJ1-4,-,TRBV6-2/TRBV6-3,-,TGTGCCAGCAGAGACAGCCCTAATGAAAAACTGTTTTTT,CASRDSPNEKLFF
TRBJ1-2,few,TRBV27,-,TGTGCCAGCAGTCGTTTCGGTCTCTATGGCTACACCTTC,CASSRFGLYGYTF
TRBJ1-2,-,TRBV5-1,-,TGCGCCAGCAGCGGAGATGCTAACTATGGCTACACCTTC,CASSGDANYGYTF
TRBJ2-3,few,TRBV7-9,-,TGTGCCAGCAGCTTAGGCCTGGGGGAAGATACGCAGTATTTT,CASSLGLGEDTQYF
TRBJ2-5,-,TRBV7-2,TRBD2,TGTGCCAGCAGCCCCGGCGCTGCGGGGGGGCGGGAGACCCAGTACTTC,CASSPGAAGGRETQYF
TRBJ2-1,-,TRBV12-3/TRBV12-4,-,TGTGCCAGCAGTTTAGGGATGAACAGGAACAGTGAGCAGTTCTTC,CASSLGMNRNSEQFF
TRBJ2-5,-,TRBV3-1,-,TGTGCCAGCAGCCGAGATCTTGGGTATGGAGAGACCCAGTACTTC,CASSRDLGYGETQYF
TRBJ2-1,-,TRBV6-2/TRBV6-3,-,TGTGCCAGCAGTTATTCCAGCCAGGAGCAGTTCTTC,CASSYSSQEQFF
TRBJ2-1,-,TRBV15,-,TGTGCCACCAGCAGAGTCCCAAATGAGCAGTTCTTC,CATSRVPNEQFF
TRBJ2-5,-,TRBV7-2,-,TGTGCCAGCAGCTTAAGGCGGGCTAGTAGCCAAGAGACCCAGTACTTC,CASSLRRASSQETQYF
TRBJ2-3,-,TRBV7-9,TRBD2,TGTGCCAGCGGCAGCGGGGGGACGGCAAATACGCAGTATTTT,CASGSGGTANTQYF
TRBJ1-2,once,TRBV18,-,TGTGCCAGCTCCGCCCGGGGCGTATCAAACTATGGCTACACCTTC,CASSARGVSNYGYTF
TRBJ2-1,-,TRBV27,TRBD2,TGTGCCAGCAGTCTGACTAGCGAGATATCTTACAATGAGCAGTTCTTC,CASSLTSEISYNEQFF
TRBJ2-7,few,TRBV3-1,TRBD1,TGTGCCAGCAGCCGGAATGCCGGGACAGGGTTCTACGAGCAGTACTTC,CASSRNAGTGFYEQYF
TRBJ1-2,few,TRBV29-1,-,TGCAGCGTTGAAATCGGTTCCAGGGCTTATGGCTACACCTTC,CSVEIGSRAYGYTF
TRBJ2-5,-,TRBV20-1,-,TGCAGTGCTAGACAGGATTCGGTGACGTACCAAGAGACCCAGTACTTC,CSARQDSVTYQETQYF
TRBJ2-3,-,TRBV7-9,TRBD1,TGTGCCAGCAGCTTTCCGGGACAGGGTGCCACAGATACGCAGTATTTT,CASSFPGQGATDTQYF
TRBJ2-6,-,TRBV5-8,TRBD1,TGTGCCAGCAGTCACAGGGGGCCTGGGGCCAACGTCCTGACTTTC,CASSHRGPGANVLTF
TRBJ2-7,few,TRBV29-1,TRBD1,TGCAGCGTTGAGTCAGGGGGCTACGAGCAGTACTTC,CSVESGGYEQYF
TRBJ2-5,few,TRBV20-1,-,TGCAGTGCTAGTTTGAATGGGGGGGCGCGGATACACGAGACCCAGTACTTC,CSASLNGGARIHETQYF
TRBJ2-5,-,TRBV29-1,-,TGCAGCGTTCGAAAGGGCGGAGAGACCCAGTACTTC,CSVRKGGETQYF
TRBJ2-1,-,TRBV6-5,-,TGTGCCAGCAGAACGGGCGGGAAGGAGCAGTTCTTC,CASRTGGKEQFF
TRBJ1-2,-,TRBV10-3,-,TGTGCCATCAGTGAGTCCTGGACAGAGTGCTACACCTTC,CAISESWTECYTF
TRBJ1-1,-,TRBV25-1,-,TGTGCCAGCAGTCGAGGGGCCAACACTGAAGCTTTCTTT,CASSRGANTEAFF
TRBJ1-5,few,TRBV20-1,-,TGCAGTGCCACAGATCAGGACAGCCCTTACAATCAGCCCCAGCATTTT,CSATDQDSPYNQPQHF
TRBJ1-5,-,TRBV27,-,TGTGCCAGCAGTTTTGAGGGAAGGGAAAATCAGCCCCAGCATTTT,CASSFEGRENQPQHF
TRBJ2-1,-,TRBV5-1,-,TGCGCCAGCAGCTTGGTACCGGGGGCCTCCTACAATGAGCAGTTCTTC,CASSLVPGASYNEQFF
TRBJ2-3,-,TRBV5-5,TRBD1,TGTGCCAGCAGCTCGACAGGGTTTACGACAGATACGCAGTATTTT,CASSSTGFTTDTQYF
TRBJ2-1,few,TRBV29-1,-,TGCAGCGTGGCCCCCGGCACCTACAATGAGCAGTTCTTC,CSVAPGTYNEQFF
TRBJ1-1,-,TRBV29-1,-,TGCAGCGTTGAAAGACAGCTGGGGTACACTGAAGCTTTCTTT,CSVERQLGYTEAFF
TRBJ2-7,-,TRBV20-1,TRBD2,TGCAGTGCTAGAGATATGACTAGCGGGATCTACGAGCAGTACTTC,CSARDMTSGIYEQYF
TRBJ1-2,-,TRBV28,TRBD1,TGTGCCAGCAGACTTTACGACAGGGTGGGAGATGGCTACACCTTC,CASRLYDRVGDGYTF
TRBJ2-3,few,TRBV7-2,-,TGTACCAGCAGCCCACAGGGCACAGATACGCAGTATTTT,CTSSPQGTDTQYF
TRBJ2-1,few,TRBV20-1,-,TGCAGTAGGAGGGCCCAACAGGGAAATGAGCAGTTCTTC,CSRRAQQGNEQFF
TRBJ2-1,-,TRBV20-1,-,TGCAGTGCCACGGGGTCTTTAAACAATGAGCAGTTCTTC,CSATGSLNNEQFF
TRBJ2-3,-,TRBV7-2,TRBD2,TGTGCCAGCAGCTTTTGGGACTACCAGTATTTT,CASSFWDYQYF
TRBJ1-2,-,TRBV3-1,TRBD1,TGTGCCAGCAGCCCCCCGTCCGGGACAGACTATGGCTACACCTTC,CASSPPSGTDYGYTF
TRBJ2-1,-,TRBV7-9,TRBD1,TGTGCCAGCAGCCGACAGGGGGCCTACAATGAGCAGTTCTTC,CASSRQGAYNEQFF
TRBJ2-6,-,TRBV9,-,TGTGCCAGCAGCGGATACTCCACCGTCCTGACTTTC,CASSGYSTVLTF
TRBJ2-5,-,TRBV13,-,TGTGCCAGCAGCTTACGGACGGATCCCTCCCAAGAGACCCAGTACTTC,CASSLRTDPSQETQYF
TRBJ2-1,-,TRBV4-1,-,TGCGCCAGCAGCCAAGGAAACTACAATGAGCAGTTCTTC,CASSQGNYNEQFF
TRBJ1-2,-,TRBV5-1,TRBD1,TGCGCCAGCAGCTTGGCCCCGGACAGGGAGCGCTGCACCTTC,CASSLAPDRERCTF
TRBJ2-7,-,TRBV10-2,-,TGCGCCAGCAGTGAGTCCGACACTAGGTCCTACGAGCAGTACTTC,CASSESDTRSYEQYF
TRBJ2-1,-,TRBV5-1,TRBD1,TGCGCCAGCAGCCCGACAGGGCCCCTTGAGCAGTTCTTC,CASSPTGPLEQFF
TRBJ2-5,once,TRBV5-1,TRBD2,TGCGCCAGCAGCCCGGGGACCCTAGCGGGAGGATGGGAGACCCAGTACTTC,CASSPGTLAGGWETQYF
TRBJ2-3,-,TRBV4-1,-,TGCGCCAGCAGCCAAGACGAGAGAACAGATACGCAGTATTTT,CASSQDERTDTQYF
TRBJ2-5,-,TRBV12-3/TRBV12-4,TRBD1,TGTGCCAGCTGCCTGACAGGGCGCCAAGAGACCCAGTACTTC,CASCLTGRQETQYF
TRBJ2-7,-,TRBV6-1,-,TGTGCCAGCAGTGAAGTTTGGTTCCTAGCGTACTACGAGCAGTACTTC,CASSEVWFLAYYEQYF
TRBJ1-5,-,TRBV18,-,TGTGCCAGCTCCGCCAGGGAAGCGCAGCCCCAGCATTTT,CASSAREAQPQHF
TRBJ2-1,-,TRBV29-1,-,TGCAGCGTTCACGGGGACACTGAGCAGTTCTTC,CSVHGDTEQFF
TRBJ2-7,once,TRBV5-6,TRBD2,TGTGCCAGCAGATCGATGGCCAGCGGGACTAACGAGCAGTACTTC,CASRSMASGTNEQYF
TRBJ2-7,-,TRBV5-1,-,TGTGCCAGCAGTCTCGAACAGACCTACGAGCAGTACTTC,CASSLEQTYEQYF